The 32 T cell receptor beta chains below come from one sample, sequenced in a study of blood T cell repertoires in COVID-19. The repertoire was sequenced with immunoSEQ multiplex PCR; TCRdb's copy has only in-frame clones and lacks some. This table has 99,000 or so clones, 82% appearing once. The sample taken for sequencing was peripheral blood. The receptor source for this set is a man aged 55 to 70 with acute or convalescent COVID-19.

The chain combines TRBV5-6 with TRBJ1-6; unclear D gene. The length of the CDR3 is 15 residues. The V and J ends lost 3 bases and 7 bases respectively, with 14 bases between them. Per the germline V gene, CDR1 is SGHDT and CDR2 is YYEEEE. The DNA of the CDR3 is TGTGCCAGCAGCTGGAGGACGGATGGGAATTCACCCCTCCACTTT. Translating it yields CASSWRTDGNSPLHF. The full variable domain, with the rest looked up from reference TRBV5-6 and TRBJ1-6, is DAGVTQSPTHLIKTRGQQVTLRCSPKSGHDTVSWYQQALGQGPQFIFQYYEEEERQRGNFPDRFSGHQFPNYSSELNVNALLLGDSALYLCASSWRTDGNSPLHFGNGTRLTVT.

V and J are TRBV10-3 and TRBJ1-5; D is unresolved. The CDR3 is made up of 17 amino acids. V lost 0 bases and J 0 bases, leaving 12 bases between the germline ends. Germline V gene data show CDR1 as ENHRY and CDR2 as SYGVKD. CDR3 DNA: TGTGCCATCAGTGAGTCGCCAGAGGCTAATAGCAATCAGCCCCAGCATTTT. Translation: CAISESPEANSNQPQHF.

The chain links TRBV11-3 to TRBJ1-6, with D tentatively TRBD1 (5 bases). V dropped 6 bases and J dropped 6 bases, with 12 bases sitting between them. The CDR3 has 14 amino acids. CDR1 SGHNT and CDR2 YENEEA come from the germline V gene. DNA of the CDR3: TGTGCCAGCAGATACCAGGGCGGTAATTCACCCCTCCACTTT. Translation gives CASRYQGGNSPLHF.

The gene calls are TRBV6-6 and TRBJ1-5; 9 bases match TRBD1. Germline V lookup: CDR1 MNHNY, CDR2 SVGAGI (reference sequence). The CDR3 loop spans 15 amino acids. V was clipped by 6 bases and J by 2 bases; unmatched bases: 5. CDR3 nucleotides: TGTGCCAGCAGCCCAGGACAGGGGCGCAATCAGCCCCAGCATTTT. Its protein is CASSPGQGRNQPQHF.

J is TRBJ1-5 and V is TRBV5-5; 9 bases map to TRBD1. CDR3 length: 16 residues. Per germline, CDR1 SGHKS and CDR2 YYEKEE (reference sequence). V was clipped by 4 bases and J by 3 bases; unmatched bases: 8. CDR3 in DNA: TGTGCCAGCAGCGTAAGGACAGGGGAATACAATCAGCCCCAGCATTTT. It codes for CASSVRTGEYNQPQHF.

The chain couples TRBV13 to TRBJ1-2; D unclear. Germline CDR1 is PRHDT and CDR2 is FYEKMQ (reference sequence). V was pared by 4 bases and J by 2 bases, with 8 bases between. This CDR3 is built from 13 residues. Written as DNA, the CDR3 is TGTGCCAGCAGCTACCCAGGAAACTATGGCTACACCTTC. Translating it yields CASSYPGNYGYTF.

The V call is TRBV25-1, the J call TRBJ2-1; tentative D call: TRBD1 (6 bases). This CDR3 comprises 16 residues. Per the germline V gene, CDR1 is MGHDK and CDR2 is SYGVNS. V was pared by 3 bases and J by 0 bases, with 12 bases between. CDR3 in DNA: TGTGCCAGCAGTGACCCAGGGGTTAGCTCCTACAATGAGCAGTTCTTC. Its protein product is CASSDPGVSSYNEQFF. Filled out from reference TRBV25-1 and TRBJ2-1, the complete variable domain reads EADIYQTPRYLVIGTGKKITLECSQTMGHDKMYWYQQDPGMELHLIHYSYGVNSTEKGDLSSESTVSRIRTEHFPLTLESARPSHTSQYLCASSDPGVSSYNEQFFGPGTRLTVL.

The chain combines TRBV4-3 with TRBJ2-7, with D unresolved. Germline V lookup: CDR1 LGHNA, CDR2 YSLEER. Trimming pared 0 bases from V and 0 bases from J, leaving 6 bases between. This CDR3 is built from 14 residues. The CDR3, as DNA: TGCGCCAGCAGCCAAGAGGTTAGCTCCTACGAGCAGTACTTC. This encodes CASSQEVSSYEQYF.

This sequence joins TRBV10-3 and TRBJ1-6; TRBD1 agrees at 8 bases. V was clipped by 6 bases and J by 0 bases; unmatched bases: 4. The CDR3 loop spans 16 amino acids. Per germline, CDR1 ENHRY and CDR2 SYGVKD. In DNA, the CDR3 is TGTGCCATCAGGACCGACAGGGGCTCCTATAATTCACCCCTCCACTTT. Translated, it gives CAIRTDRGSYNSPLHF.

The gene calls are TRBV5-1 and TRBJ2-7, with 8 bases fitting TRBD2. The CDR3 is 15 amino acids. Germline CDR1 is SGHRS and CDR2 is YFSETQ. With V trimmed by 0 bases and J by 1 base, 3 bases remained unmatched. The CDR3 region is CASSLELAGSYEQYF. DNA for the CDR3: TGCGCCAGCAGCTTGGAGTTAGCGGGATCCTACGAGCAGTACTTC.

A single count supports this clone. The chain couples TRBV3-1 (or the pseudogene TRBV3-2) to TRBJ2-1; the match to TRBD2 covers 8 bases. CDR1 and CDR2 (germline): LGHDT, YNNKEL (reference sequence). Trimming at V came to 3 bases and at J to 6 bases, leaving 10 bases not matched to a gene. The CDR3 runs to 16 residues. The CDR3 protein is CASSHLAGGRFNEQFF. The CDR3 nucleotides read TGTGCCAGCAGCCACCTAGCGGGCGGTCGGTTCAATGAGCAGTTCTTC.

The chain carries TRBV11-2 and TRBJ1-4, with D possibly matching TRBD1 (5 bases). Germline values: CDR1 SGHAT, CDR2 FQNNGV. Trimming took off 5 bases at V and 6 bases at J, with 16 bases between the two ends. This CDR3 is built from 15 residues. CDR3 sequence: CASSPSGGGDEKLFF. CDR3 DNA: TGTGCCAGCAGCCCCAGTGGGGGAGGCGATGAAAAACTGTTTTTT.

The V and J genes are TRBV7-9 and TRBJ2-5, with 9 bases that match TRBD1. The germline V gene encodes CDR1 SEHNR and CDR2 FQNEAQ (reference sequence). The CDR3 extends over 13 amino acids. Trimming took 4 bases from V and 3 from J; bases not matched to a gene: 0. CDR3 nucleotide sequence: TGTGCCAGCAGCTGGACAGGGGAAGAGACCCAGTACTTC. Protein sequence: CASSWTGEETQYF.

V is TRBV11-3 and J is TRBJ1-1; D is perhaps TRBD1 (6 bases). The V and J ends lost 1 base and 1 base respectively, with 7 bases between them. This CDR3 spans 14 amino acids. Germline V CDR1 and CDR2: SGHNT, YENEEA. CDR3 sequence: CASSLVRGNTEAFF. The CDR3 coding sequence is TGTGCCAGCAGCTTAGTCAGGGGGAACACTGAAGCTTTCTTT.

The rearrangement links TRBV7-2 to TRBJ1-5, with a possible D match to TRBD1 (6 bases). V was trimmed by 3 bases and J by 6 bases, leaving 15 bases between them. The CDR3 covers 15 residues. Germline assignment: CDR1 SGHTA and CDR2 FQGNSA. The CDR3, as DNA: TGTGCCAGCAGCTTGGGCAGGGGAATCGGTCAGCCCCAGCATTTT. Its translation: CASSLGRGIGQPQHF.

V gene TRBV24-1 combines with J gene TRBJ2-1; 11 positions agree with TRBD2. V lost 8 bases and J lost 8; bases outside the gene matches: 7. The CDR3 extends over 14 amino acids. The V gene's germline CDR1 is KGHDR and CDR2 SFDVKD. The CDR3 reads CATMLAGGGDEQFF. CDR3 coding DNA: TGTGCCACCATGCTAGCGGGAGGTGGGGATGAGCAGTTCTTC.

CDR3 sequence: CASSVAGDQATNEKLFF. In DNA, the CDR3 is TGTGCCAGCAGCGTAGCGGGGGACCAGGCAACTAATGAAAAACTGTTTTTT. V gene TRBV9 combines with J gene TRBJ1-4; a weak D match, TRBD1 (5 bases). The CDR3 is 17 residues long. The germline gives CDR1 SGDLS, CDR2 YYNGEE. With 0 bases removed from V and 0 bases from J, the gap between germline ends came to 12 bases.

The chain joins TRBV5-5 to TRBJ2-2, with 8 bases lining up with TRBD1. From germline, CDR1 is SGHKS and CDR2 YYEKEE (reference sequence). The CDR3 length is 17 residues. The ends lost 4 bases at V and 7 bases at J; junction bases unmatched: 15. This CDR3 reads CASSLRYQGAEGGELFF. The DNA of the CDR3 is TGTGCCAGCAGCCTGAGATACCAGGGGGCCGAGGGCGGGGAGCTGTTTTTT.

DNA of the CDR3: TGTGCCAGCTCACCACCGCCAGCGGGAGTGATCGAGCAGTTCTTC. Translated: CASSPPPAGVIEQFF. V is TRBV18 and J is TRBJ2-1; 8 bases line up with TRBD2. The V gene end was trimmed by 0 bases and the J gene end by 10 bases; junction bases not matched to a gene: 8. Per the germline V gene, CDR1 is KGHSH and CDR2 is LQKENI. The CDR3 loop spans 15 amino acids.

This clone was detected only a few times. This chain uses TRBV19 with TRBJ2-2, with 8 positions matching TRBD1. The ends lost 7 bases at V and 5 bases at J; junction bases unmatched: 6. Germline CDR1 is LNHDA and CDR2 is SQIVND (reference sequence). The CDR3 runs 14 residues. The CDR3 is CASTGQGATGELFF. CDR3 coding DNA: TGTGCCAGTACGGGGCAGGGGGCAACCGGGGAGCTGTTTTTT.

The V gene is TRBV6-2 or TRBV6-3, the J gene TRBJ2-1, with 13 bases aligning to TRBD2. This CDR3 contains 15 residues. Germline CDR1 reads MNHEY; CDR2 reads SVGEGT. V lost 2 bases to trimming and J lost 6 bases; unmatched junction nucleotides: 1. The CDR3 DNA is TGTGCCAGCAGTTACGGGACTAGCGGGACCAATGAGCAGTTCTTC. Protein: CASSYGTSGTNEQFF.

This chain uses TRBV30 with TRBJ1-5; D is uncertain. With 3 bases removed from V and 3 bases from J, the gap between germline ends came to 9 bases. The germline V gene encodes CDR1 GTSNPN and CDR2 SVGIG (reference sequence). The CDR3 is made up of 13 amino acids. The CDR3 coding sequence is TGTGCCTGGAGATTGGAGGCCAATCAGCCCCAGCATTTT. It is translated as CAWRLEANQPQHF.

V gene TRBV19 combines with J gene TRBJ2-2; D perhaps matches TRBD1 (6 bases). Germline CDR1 is LNHDA and CDR2 is SQIVND (reference sequence). Trimming took 7 bases from V and 6 from J, leaving 12 bases between them. The CDR3 is 13 residues long. CDR3 loop: CASKDSISGELFF. The CDR3 DNA is TGTGCCAGTAAGGACAGTATCTCCGGGGAGCTGTTTTTT.

The rearrangement joins TRBV5-5 to TRBJ2-7; D call uncertain. The CDR3 extends over 12 amino acids. Germline loops: CDR1 SGHKS, CDR2 YYEKEE (reference sequence). V dropped 0 bases and J dropped 3 bases, with 4 bases sitting between them. The CDR3 is CASSLDGYEQYF. CDR3 in DNA: TGTGCCAGCAGCTTGGACGGCTACGAGCAGTACTTC.

The chain recombines TRBV7-6 with TRBJ1-4; 7 nucleotides line up with TRBD1. Germline CDR1 is SGHVS and CDR2 is FNYEAQ. V gave up 5 bases and J gave up 10 bases; unmatched junction bases: 7. The CDR3 covers 13 residues. The DNA for the CDR3 is TGTGCCAGCAGCCCCAGGGGGATAGGAAAACTGTTTTTT. Translating gives CASSPRGIGKLFF. Variable domain in full (rest from reference TRBV7-6 and TRBJ1-4): GAGVSQSPRYKVTKRGQDVALRCDPISGHVSLYWYRQALGQGPEFLTYFNYEAQQDKSGLPNDRFSAERPEGSISTLTIQRTEQRDSAMYRCASSPRGIGKLFFGSGTQLSVL.

V and J are TRBV30 and TRBJ1-2; possible D gene TRBD1, 6 bases. V dropped 5 bases and J dropped 8 bases, with 21 bases sitting between them. The germline CDR1 and CDR2 sequences are GTSNPN and SVGIG (reference sequence). The CDR3 has 14 amino acids. The CDR3 bases are TGTGCCTGGCAGACAACGGACAGATCGGGGGGCTACACCTTC. This translates into CAWQTTDRSGGYTF.

The chain links TRBV7-9 to TRBJ1-5; 8 nucleotides align to TRBD1. In germline, CDR1 is SEHNR, CDR2 FQNEAQ (reference sequence). The V and J ends lost 4 bases and 2 bases, in that order; junction bases with no gene match: 10. The CDR3 has 17 amino acids. In nucleotides, the CDR3 is TGTGCCAGCAGCTCGTTCAGACAGGGGACCGGCAATCAGCCCCAGCATTTT. Its translation is CASSSFRQGTGNQPQHF. The full variable domain, with the rest looked up from reference TRBV7-9 and TRBJ1-5, is DTGVSQNPRHKITKRGQNVTFRCDPISEHNRLYWYRQTLGQGPEFLTYFQNEAQLEKSRLLSDRFSAERPKGSFSTLEIQRTEQGDSAMYLCASSSFRQGTGNQPQHFGDGTRLSIL.

The V and J genes are TRBV6-2 or TRBV6-3 and TRBJ2-2; the D gene is possibly TRBD1 (6 bases). The V gene's germline CDR1 is MNHEY and CDR2 SVGEGT. V was clipped by 6 bases and J by 2 bases, with 19 bases between them. The CDR3 totals 17 residues. The CDR3 is CASSSIPGQFNTGELFF. CDR3 nucleotide sequence: TGTGCCAGCAGCTCGATTCCGGGACAATTTAACACCGGGGAGCTGTTTTTT.

The chain uses TRBV3-1 (or the pseudogene TRBV3-2) and TRBJ1-6; possibly TRBD1 for D (6 bases). The CDR3 spans 17 residues. The germline V gene has CDR1 LGHDT and CDR2 YNNKEL (reference sequence). Trimming took 5 bases from V and 7 from J, leaving 21 bases between them. CDR3 sequence (DNA): TGTGCCAGCAGCACCCTCGCGGGGGGGGCTCAGAATTCACCCCTCCACTTT. Its translation: CASSTLAGGAQNSPLHF.

CDR3 sequence: CASSLGLADTGELFF. CDR3 sequence (DNA): TGTGCCAGCAGCCTGGGACTAGCAGACACCGGGGAGCTGTTTTTT. The chain joins TRBV6-6 to TRBJ2-2, with 9 bases lining up with TRBD2. The V segment lost 6 bases and the J segment 3 bases; nucleotides outside the gene matches: 5. CDR1 MNHNY and CDR2 SVGAGI come from the germline V gene (reference sequence). The CDR3 loop spans 15 amino acids.

The chain recombines TRBV6-1 with TRBJ1-2; D is ambiguous. CDR1 is MNHNS and CDR2 is SASEGT in the germline V gene. This CDR3 is built from 15 residues. V lost 0 bases and J 8 bases, leaving 16 bases between the germline ends. The chain's CDR3 is CASSEAPNSRLGYTF. The CDR3 DNA is TGTGCCAGCAGTGAAGCGCCGAACAGCCGGTTAGGCTACACCTTC.

The CDR3 DNA reads TGCGCCAGCAGCCAAGATTACACAAACTACAATGAGCAGTTCTTC. Residues: CASSQDYTNYNEQFF. The rearrangement uses TRBV4-3 and TRBJ2-1; D gene unclear. This CDR3 spans 15 amino acids. The germline V and J ends were trimmed by 0 bases and 3 bases, with 9 bases remaining between them. Germline CDR1 is LGHNA and CDR2 is YSLEER.